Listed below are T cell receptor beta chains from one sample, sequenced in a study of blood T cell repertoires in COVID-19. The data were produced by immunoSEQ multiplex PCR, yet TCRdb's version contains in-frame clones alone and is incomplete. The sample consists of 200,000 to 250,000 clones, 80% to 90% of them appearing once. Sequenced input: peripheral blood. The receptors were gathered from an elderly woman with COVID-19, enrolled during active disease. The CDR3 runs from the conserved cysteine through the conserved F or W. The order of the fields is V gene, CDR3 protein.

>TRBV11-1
CASSLPGQLRVNEQFF
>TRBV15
CATSRDTTGTGELFF
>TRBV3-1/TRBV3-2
CASSHDEREFGGELFF
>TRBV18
CASSPNLNTEAFF
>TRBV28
CASSPRGTIYF
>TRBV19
CASSIGGGTEAFF
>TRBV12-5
CASGHKTGDTDTQYF
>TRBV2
CASILMGPAEQFF
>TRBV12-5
CASGQGGYTF
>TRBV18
CASSLTGTANTEAFF
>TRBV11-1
CASSLMTRGSDEQYF
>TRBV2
CASSDQGEQYF
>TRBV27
CASSQLHPTGELFF
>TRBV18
CASSPAGGMNEKLFF
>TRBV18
CASSPGQGYGNTIYF
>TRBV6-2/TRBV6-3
CASSPRRAPGRRGIYYQPQHF
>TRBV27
CASRWTGNNSPLHF
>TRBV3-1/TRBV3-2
CASSRALAGGSHEQFF
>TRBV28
CASSLYASGRRRETQYF
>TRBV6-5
CASSRLGGNQPQHF
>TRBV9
CASSVGDSSYNSPLHF
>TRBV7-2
CASSLEAGARHF
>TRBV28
CASTVGKNTEAFF
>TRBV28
CASSTLGGVDYTF
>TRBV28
CASSGWYGYTF
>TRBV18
CASSPKGGYDTGELFF
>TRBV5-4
CASSSGQGRTYGYTF
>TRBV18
CASSPDRNTNYGYTF
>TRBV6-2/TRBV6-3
CASSRLADLLGDGELFF
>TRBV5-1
CASSLVVNTEAFF
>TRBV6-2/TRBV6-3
CASSYTYGELFF
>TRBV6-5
CASSYSTRPYYEQYF
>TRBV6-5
CASSLEVDTEAFF
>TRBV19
CASSTPRREQYF
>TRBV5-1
CASSLTQGGGYTF
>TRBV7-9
CASSFEGGGDEQFF
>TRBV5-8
CAEPGVKLLDYGYTF
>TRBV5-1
CASSLAGGRYEQYF
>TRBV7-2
CASSRDRRNTGELFF
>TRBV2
CASSEIRGMGGYTF
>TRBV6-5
CASSYEGTVASYEQYF